The sequence of this T cell receptor beta chain was determined in a study of T cells after yellow fever vaccination. This clonotype has only a few counts. Germline CDR1 DFQATT, CDR2 SNEGSKA (reference sequence). The J segment lost 2 bases and the V segment lost 4 bases, leaving 10 bases of the junction unmatched. This CDR3 has 16 amino acids. TCRdb reanalysed the 5' RACE reads using MiXCR and keeps one entry per CDR3 protein. The sample comprises more than 450,000 distinct CDR3 sequences, just over 20% of which are singletons, and 16% rests with the top ten. The sample in question was PBMCs, obtained about 20 days after the first yellow fever vaccination. This chain joins TRBV20-1 and TRBJ2-7; 11 bases align to TRBD1. The origin of this receptor is a man between 18 and 35 years old who received the YFV17D yellow fever vaccine. CDR3 nucleotides: TGCAGTGCTAAAGGGGGGGACAGGGGGTCGACCTACGAGCAGTACTTC. Amino acid sequence: CSAKGGDRGSTYEQYF.